Below, 2 T cell receptor beta chains from the same sample are listed, as sequenced in a study of blood T cell repertoires in COVID-19. Sequenced by immunoSEQ multiplex PCR; TCRdb stores in-frame clones only, minus some. The repertoire consists of roughly 300,000 clones, with under 90% occurring once and the leading ten covering 8.5% to 12%. The sample consisted of PBMCs or T cells enriched from blood (not recorded which). The source is a woman between 18 and 29 years old who had recovered from COVID-19.

J is TRBJ2-2 and V is TRBV28, with D possibly TRBD2 on 6 matching bases. Between the trimmed V and J ends, which lost 6 bases and 2 bases, there was a span of 10 bases. In germline, CDR1 is MDHEN, CDR2 SYDVKM. This CDR3 has 14 amino acids. CDR3 sequence: CASRGGVNTGELFF. For the CDR3, the DNA is TGTGCCAGCAGAGGAGGGGTAAACACCGGGGAGCTGTTTTTT.

The chain links TRBV7-5 to TRBJ1-1; the table's D call, TRBD1, has no DNA check behind it. TRBV7-5 has pseudogene status. The CDR3 loop spans 18 amino acids. CDR3 sequence reads: CARSLAPGKGAMNTEAFF. In DNA form, the CDR3 reads TGTGCCAGAAGCTTAGCGCCTGGAAAGGGGGCCATGAACACTGAAGCTTTCTTT.